This TCR beta chain was retrieved from a study of human T cells and chemical hapten exposure. Notes on the study in general: Clustering by CDR3 similarity yielded significantly more large clusters from expanded TCRs than controls.

The library put unique molecular identifiers onto individual cDNA molecules. One entry per CDR3 protein results from TCRdb running MiXCR on the RACE reads. The profile covers around 260,000 distinct CDR3 sequences, with approximately 8.6% appearing a single time and 2% to 3% taken by the ten largest. The sample holds a few counts of this clonotype. No antigen is known for it. The CDR3 is made up of 18 amino acids. V shed 6 bases and J shed 0 bases, with 21 bases lying between them. The germline CDR1 and CDR2 sequences are MNHEY and SVGEGT. Time point: pre-sensitization, week 0. The treatment was: therapeutic diphenylcyclopropenone sensitization with weekly scalp DPC.

V and J are TRBV6-2 or TRBV6-3 and TRBJ1-5; D unclear. Specimen: whole blood, collected in connection with sensitization to the hapten diphenylcyclopropenone (DPC). The receptor's source is a woman aged 40 to 55 with alopecia areata. Some clones in this sample may be carry-over from other donors' samples. The CDR3 region has the DNA TGTGCCAGCAGACCCCCCGAAGGAGCCCCTTATAGCAATCAGCCCCAGCATTTT. Translating it yields CASRPPEGAPYSNQPQHF.